This passage covers 27 T cell receptor beta chains from one sample sequenced in a study of T cells in Graves' hyperthyroidism and ophthalmopathy. There were TCR beta CDR3 regions amplified from RNA transcripts. Researchers ran a first-round RT-PCR on the TCR CDR3 using the HTBI primer set. MiXCR was run by TCRdb on the multiplex PCR reads, yielding one entry per CDR3 protein. This sample has some 300,000 distinct CDR3 sequences, with about an eighth found just once. Sample: blood. Every receptor here comes from a woman in her thirties with Graves' hyperthyroidism that later progressed to Graves' ophthalmopathy.

This clonotype was observed many times. V gene TRBV6-2 or TRBV6-3 combines with J gene TRBJ2-1, with 9 positions matching TRBD2. With V trimmed by 6 bases and J by 7 bases, 13 bases remained unmatched. This CDR3 is 16 amino acids long. The V gene's germline CDR1 is MNHEY and CDR2 SVGEGT. The CDR3 DNA reads TGTGCCAGCAGGACAGCTAGCGGGATTGGCTTTAATGAGCAGTTCTTC. Its protein is CASRTASGIGFNEQFF.

The CDR3 DNA reads TGCAGTGCTAGAGCCCCTGCGACACCCGAAGCTTTCTTT. Encoded protein: CSARAPATPEAFF. The chain carries TRBV20-1 and TRBJ1-1; no firm D call. The CDR3 spans 13 residues. V was cut by 1 base and J by 8 bases, with 14 bases left in between. CDR1 DFQATT and CDR2 SNEGSKA come from the germline V gene (reference sequence).

The chain is built from TRBV20-1 and TRBJ2-4; TRBD1 matches 7 bases. This CDR3 contains 16 residues. Germline lookup yields CDR1 DFQATT and CDR2 SNEGSKA (reference sequence). The junction had 7 bases not matched to a gene; V was cut back by 0 bases and J by 2 bases. The CDR3 spells CSARDPRGITKNIQYF. As DNA, the CDR3 is TGCAGTGCTAGAGACCCCAGGGGGATAACCAAAAACATTCAGTACTTC.

This chain links TRBV7-6 with TRBJ2-5, with TRBD1 identical over 8 bases. With V trimmed by 3 bases and J by 5 bases, 5 bases remained unmatched. CDR1 and CDR2 from the germline V gene are SGHVS and FNYEAQ. The CDR3 totals 14 residues. The CDR3 DNA is TGTGCCAGCAGCTTTGGACAGGGCAGGGAGACCCAGTACTTC. This gives the protein CASSFGQGRETQYF.

CDR3 in amino acids: CASSLVRQINEQFF. The CDR3 DNA sequence: TGTGCCAGCAGCTTAGTTCGACAGATCAATGAGCAGTTCTTC. The chain employs TRBV7-9 and TRBJ2-1, with D perhaps matching TRBD1 (5 bases). The V end was cut by 1 base, the J end by 6 bases, with 10 bases between. Germline CDR1 and CDR2: SEHNR and FQNEAQ (reference sequence). The CDR3 extends over 14 amino acids.

This clonotype occurred many times. The chain recombines TRBV28 with TRBJ2-1; 11 nucleotides align to TRBD2. The CDR3 is made up of 16 amino acids. The germline V gene encodes CDR1 MDHEN and CDR2 SYDVKM. V gave up 2 bases and J gave up 7 bases; unmatched junction bases: 7. CDR3 in amino acids: CASSLITSGSVNEQFF. For the CDR3, the DNA is TGTGCCAGCAGTTTAATTACTAGCGGGAGTGTAAATGAGCAGTTCTTC.

The rearrangement joins TRBV4-2 to TRBJ2-1; TRBD1 might be the D (6 bases). The CDR3 totals 14 residues. The ends were cut back, 3 bases at V and 5 bases at J, with 11 bases in the middle. Germline values: CDR1 LGHNA, CDR2 YNFKEQ. CDR3 sequence (DNA): TGTGCCAGCAGCCAGGGGGCCAGCAACAATGAGCAGTTCTTC. Residues: CASSQGASNNEQFF.

This clonotype has a count of ten or more. V and J are TRBV7-9 and TRBJ2-1; D unresolved. This CDR3 is built from 13 residues. Germline assignment: CDR1 SEHNR and CDR2 FQNEAQ (reference sequence). The V and J ends lost 1 base and 6 bases respectively, with 7 bases between them. In nucleotides, the CDR3 is TGTGCCAGCAGCTTAGGAGTGGGCAATGAGCAGTTCTTC. This gives the protein CASSLGVGNEQFF.

This clonotype has ten or more counts. This rearrangement joins TRBV12-3 or TRBV12-4 to TRBJ2-7, with D perhaps TRBD1 (5 bases). The CDR3 runs to 15 residues. Trimming took 1 base from V and 5 from J, leaving 15 bases between them. CDR3 amino acids: CASSLVGQGIDEQYF. The CDR3 nucleotides read TGTGCCAGCAGTTTAGTGGGGCAGGGAATCGACGAGCAGTACTTC.

This clonotype was found many times. CDR3 bases: TGTGCCAGCGAAGCGGGAGGCGCCTATACGCAGTATTTT. This sequence encodes CASEAGGAYTQYF. V gene TRBV6-2 or TRBV6-3 combines with J gene TRBJ2-3; 9 bases match TRBD2. Germline CDR1 and CDR2: MNHEY and SVGEGT. CDR3 length: 13 residues. With 8 bases clipped from V and 7 bases from J, the junction kept 7 bases outside the gene matches.

Regarding this clonotype: A clone one base away is much larger, so this may be a read error. CDR3 region: CSGSNTEASF. The DNA of the CDR3 is TGCAGCGGCTCGAACACTGAAGCTTCCTTT. The chain carries TRBV29-1 and TRBJ1-1; D gene uncertain. The CDR3 runs 10 residues. The V gene's germline CDR1 is SQVTM and CDR2 ANQGSEA. Drawing the rest from reference TRBV29-1 and TRBJ1-1, the complete variable domain is SAVISQKPSRDICQRGTSLTIQCQVDSQVTMMFWYRQQPGQSLTLIATANQGSEATYESGFVIDKFPISRPNLTFSTLTVSNMSPEDSSIYLCSGSNTEASFGQGTRLTVV.

In this sample, this clonotype turned up many times. V and J are TRBV7-9 and TRBJ1-2; D not resolved. The CDR3 contains 13 residues. V was trimmed by 5 bases and J by 4 bases, leaving 11 bases between them. Germline V lookup: CDR1 SEHNR, CDR2 FQNEAQ (reference sequence). CDR3 DNA sequence: TGTGCCAGCAGCCGCCGGGATGGCTATGGCTACACCTTC. Translating gives CASSRRDGYGYTF.

The genes are TRBV29-1 and TRBJ2-5, with 9 bases that match TRBD2. The CDR3 is 15 residues long. Unmatched junction bases numbered 7, after V lost 2 bases and J lost 3 bases. The germline gives CDR1 SQVTM, CDR2 ANQGSEA. CDR3 nucleotides: TGCAGCGTTGAACTCTGGCGGGAGGGGGAAGAGACCCAGTACTTC. This encodes CSVELWREGEETQYF.

This clonotype was found many times. The CDR3 spells CASSNWKDLSSYEQYF. Here the CDR3 DNA reads TGTGCCAGCAGTAACTGGAAGGACTTGAGCTCCTACGAGCAGTACTTC. The chain combines TRBV6-2 or TRBV6-3 with TRBJ2-7, with a weak D call TRBD2 (5 bases). The germline gives CDR1 MNHEY, CDR2 SVGEGT. V was clipped by 5 bases and J by 0 bases, with 17 bases between them. The CDR3 is 16 residues long.

This clonotype appeared many times. The genes are TRBV27 and TRBJ2-7; D is perhaps TRBD1 (6 bases). Trimming removed 0 bases at V and 5 bases at J, with 14 bases between. The CDR3 has 15 amino acids. Germline CDR1 and CDR2: MNHEY and SMNVEV (reference sequence). Here the CDR3 reads CASSLSTGINHEQYF. CDR3 in DNA: TGTGCCAGCAGTTTATCAACAGGGATCAACCACGAGCAGTACTTC.

For this clonotype: This clone may be a read error of a much larger clone one base away. The chain is built from TRBV7-6 and TRBJ2-5, with TRBD2 identical over 7 bases. The ends lost 5 bases at V and 4 bases at J; junction bases unmatched: 7. Germline V gives CDR1 SGHVS, CDR2 FNYEAQ. This CDR3 contains 14 residues. The CDR3 DNA reads TGTGCCAGCAGCGGCTCTGGGAGGGTAGAGACCCAGTACTTC. As protein: CASSGSGRVETQYF.

The table lists this clonotype with many counts. The chain couples TRBV20-1 to TRBJ1-1; D unclear. The ends were cut back, 1 base at V and 11 bases at J, with 11 bases in the middle. This CDR3 is built from 11 residues. CDR1 DFQATT and CDR2 SNEGSKA come from the germline V gene (reference sequence). The CDR3 sequence: CSARGISAAFF. The CDR3 region has the DNA TGCAGTGCTAGAGGCATCAGCGCGGCTTTCTTT.

This clonotype was seen many times. The chain is built from TRBV12-3 or TRBV12-4 and TRBJ1-1, with TRBD1 matching 8 bases. V dropped 6 bases and J dropped 0; count of bases not matched to a gene: 3. The CDR3 totals 14 residues. CDR3 region: CASSDRGLNTEAFF. DNA for the CDR3: TGTGCCAGCAGCGACAGGGGATTGAACACTGAAGCTTTCTTT.

The sample holds a few counts of this clonotype. V gene TRBV4-3 combines with J gene TRBJ2-7; possible D gene TRBD2, 6 bases. Trimming removed 3 bases from V and 2 bases from J, with 20 bases in between. CDR1 and CDR2 from the germline V gene are LGHNA and YSLEER. The CDR3 runs 17 residues. CDR3 coding DNA: TGCGCCAGCAGCCAGCAAGCTCGGGGAGGTATCACCTACGAGCAGTACTTC. Its protein is CASSQQARGGITYEQYF.

A note on this clonotype: A much more abundant neighbour one base away suggests this may be a read error. The V and J genes are TRBV27 and TRBJ2-3; TRBD2 might be the D (6 bases). CDR3 length: 13 residues. Germline lookup yields CDR1 MNHEY and CDR2 SMNVEV (reference sequence). CDR3 region: CTSTPEGTDTQYF. The CDR3 nucleotides are TGTACCAGCACCCCGGAGGGGACAGATACGCAGTATTTT.

This clonotype occurred many times. The chain joins TRBV18 to TRBJ2-3; unclear D gene. The germline V gene encodes CDR1 KGHSH and CDR2 LQKENI. V lost 2 bases and J lost 2, with 5 bases in between. The CDR3 is 13 residues long. The CDR3 here is CASSPFTTDTQYF. The CDR3 DNA reads TGTGCCAGCTCACCATTCACCACAGATACGCAGTATTTT.

At least ten counts were recorded for this clonotype. One end of the junction is discordant with germline, which a read error may explain. The chain couples TRBV6-1 to TRBJ2-1; D is possibly TRBD2 (5 bases). Germline-derived CDR1 and CDR2 are MNHNS and SASEGT. CDR3 size: 14 residues. The CDR3 DNA sequence: TGTGCCAGCAGTAAAGCTGGAGCGGCGTCGGAGCAGTTCTTC. Protein product: CASSKAGAASEQFF.

This clonotype was found many times. This chain connects TRBV12-3 or TRBV12-4 to TRBJ1-5, with TRBD1 matching over 7 bases. V dropped 5 bases and J dropped 7; count of bases not matched to a gene: 14. The CDR3 is made up of 16 amino acids. CDR3 nucleotides: TGTGCCAGCAGTCACCAGAACAGGGGTAGGAAACAGCCCCAGCATTTT. This translates into CASSHQNRGRKQPQHF.

This clonotype was detected a few times. The rearrangement joins TRBV19 to TRBJ2-7, with TRBD2 identical over 11 bases. Germline V gene lookup returns CDR1 LNHDA and CDR2 SQIVND (reference sequence). V shed 0 bases and J 3 bases; nucleotides not matched to a gene: 7. This CDR3 has 17 amino acids. The CDR3 DNA follows: TGTGCCAGTAGTATAGATATACCCACTAGCGGGAGCTACGAGCAGTACTTC. Amino acid sequence: CASSIDIPTSGSYEQYF.

This clonotype was seen at least ten times. The chain employs TRBV29-1 and TRBJ1-5, with a weak D call TRBD1 (6 bases). CDR1 and CDR2 from the germline V gene are SQVTM and ANQGSEA. This CDR3 has 13 residues. V lost 6 bases and J lost 6, with 15 bases in between. This CDR3 is CSVGEQGGQPQHF. The DNA of the CDR3 is TGCAGCGTGGGGGAACAGGGCGGTCAGCCCCAGCATTTT.

This clonotype was seen at least ten times. The chain couples TRBV7-2 to TRBJ1-3; 10 nucleotides align to TRBD1. Looked up from germline, CDR1 is SGHTA and CDR2 is FQGNSA. This CDR3 is 16 amino acids long. The J segment lost 2 bases and the V segment lost 3 bases, leaving 4 bases of the junction unmatched. CDR3 loop: CASSLTGTGAGNTIYF. The CDR3 nucleotides read TGTGCCAGCAGCTTGACCGGGACAGGGGCTGGAAACACCATATATTTT.

This clonotype was detected once. V usage is TRBV27 and J usage is TRBJ1-5; possible D gene TRBD1, 6 bases. Between the trimmed V and J ends, which lost 5 bases and 6 bases, there was a span of 17 bases. The germline V gene has CDR1 MNHEY and CDR2 SMNVEV (reference sequence). This CDR3 spans 15 amino acids. The CDR3 region has the DNA TGTGCCAGCAGTGACCGGCGCCAGGGGATTCAGCCCCAGCATTTT. This codes for CASSDRRQGIQPQHF.